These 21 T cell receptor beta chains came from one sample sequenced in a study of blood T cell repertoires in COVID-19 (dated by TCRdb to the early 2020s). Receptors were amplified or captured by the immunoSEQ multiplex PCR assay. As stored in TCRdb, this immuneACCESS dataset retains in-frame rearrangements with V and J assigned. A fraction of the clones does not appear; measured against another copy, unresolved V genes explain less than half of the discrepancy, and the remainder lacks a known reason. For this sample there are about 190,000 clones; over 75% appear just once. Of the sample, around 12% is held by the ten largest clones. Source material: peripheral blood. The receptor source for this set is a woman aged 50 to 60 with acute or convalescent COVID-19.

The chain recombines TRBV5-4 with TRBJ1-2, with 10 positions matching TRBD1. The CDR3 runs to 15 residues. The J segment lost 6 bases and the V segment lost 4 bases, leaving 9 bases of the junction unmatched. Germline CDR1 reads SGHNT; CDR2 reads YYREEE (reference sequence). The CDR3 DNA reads TGTGCCAGCAGCCTCGGACGGGACAGGGGTGATGGCTACACCTTC. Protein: CASSLGRDRGDGYTF.

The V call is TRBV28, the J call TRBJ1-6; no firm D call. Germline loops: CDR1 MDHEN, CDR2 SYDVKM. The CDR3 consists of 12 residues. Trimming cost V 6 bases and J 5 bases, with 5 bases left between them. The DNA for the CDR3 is TGTGCCAGCAGCCTTAATAATTCACCCCTCCACTTT. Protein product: CASSLNNSPLHF.

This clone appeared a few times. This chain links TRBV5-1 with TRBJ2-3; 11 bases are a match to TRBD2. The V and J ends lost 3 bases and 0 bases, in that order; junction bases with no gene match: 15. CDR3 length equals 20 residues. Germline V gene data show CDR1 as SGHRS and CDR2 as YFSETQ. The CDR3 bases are TGCGCCAGCAGCTACCCCCAAATAGCGGGGGGGATCACTAGCACAGATACGCAGTATTTT. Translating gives CASSYPQIAGGITSTDTQYF.

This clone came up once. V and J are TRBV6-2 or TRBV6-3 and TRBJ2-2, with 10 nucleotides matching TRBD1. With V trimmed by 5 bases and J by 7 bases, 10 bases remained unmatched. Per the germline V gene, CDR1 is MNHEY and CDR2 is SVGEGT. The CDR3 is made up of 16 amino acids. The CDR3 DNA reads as TGTGCCAGCAGTCGAACGGGACAGGGGCTGATCGGGGAGCTGTTTTTT. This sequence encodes CASSRTGQGLIGELFF.

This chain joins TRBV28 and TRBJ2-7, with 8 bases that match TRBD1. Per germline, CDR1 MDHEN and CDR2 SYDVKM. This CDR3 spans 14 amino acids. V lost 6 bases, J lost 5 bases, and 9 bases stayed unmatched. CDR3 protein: CASRKTGVSHEQYF. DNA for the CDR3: TGTGCCAGCAGAAAGACAGGGGTCAGCCACGAGCAGTACTTC.

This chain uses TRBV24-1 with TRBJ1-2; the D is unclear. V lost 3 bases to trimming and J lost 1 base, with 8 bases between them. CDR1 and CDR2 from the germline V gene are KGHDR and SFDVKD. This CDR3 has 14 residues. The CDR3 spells CATSDPTVNYGYTF. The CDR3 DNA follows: TGTGCCACCAGTGATCCTACCGTTAACTATGGCTACACCTTC.

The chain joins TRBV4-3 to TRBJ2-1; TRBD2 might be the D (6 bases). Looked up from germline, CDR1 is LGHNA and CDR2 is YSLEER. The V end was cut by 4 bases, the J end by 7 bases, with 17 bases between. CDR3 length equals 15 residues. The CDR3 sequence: CASSPRLGVANEQFF. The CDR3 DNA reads TGCGCCAGCAGCCCCCGACTAGGAGTGGCAAATGAGCAGTTCTTC.

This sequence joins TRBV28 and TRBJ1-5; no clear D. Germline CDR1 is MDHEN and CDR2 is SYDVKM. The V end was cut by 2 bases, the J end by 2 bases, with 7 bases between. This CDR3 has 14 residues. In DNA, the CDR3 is TGTGCCAGCAGTTTAGAGGTGGGCAATCAGCCCCAGCATTTT. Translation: CASSLEVGNQPQHF.

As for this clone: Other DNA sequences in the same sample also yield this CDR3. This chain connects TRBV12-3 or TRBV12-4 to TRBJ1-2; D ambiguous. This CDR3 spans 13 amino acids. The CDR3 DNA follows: TGTGTATCAAACGGCGGGATTAACTATGGCTACACCTTC. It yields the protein CVSNGGINYGYTF.

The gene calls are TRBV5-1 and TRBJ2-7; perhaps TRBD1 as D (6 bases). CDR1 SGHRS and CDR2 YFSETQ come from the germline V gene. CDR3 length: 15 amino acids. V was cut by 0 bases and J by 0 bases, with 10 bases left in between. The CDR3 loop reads CASSLAPDSSYEQYF. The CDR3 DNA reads TGCGCCAGCAGCTTGGCCCCGGACAGCTCCTACGAGCAGTACTTC. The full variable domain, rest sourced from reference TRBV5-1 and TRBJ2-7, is KAGVTQTPRYLIKTRGQQVTLSCSPISGHRSVSWYQQTPGQGLQFLFEYFSETQRNKGNFPGRFSGRQFSNSRSEMNVSTLELGDSALYLCASSLAPDSSYEQYFGPGTRLTVT.

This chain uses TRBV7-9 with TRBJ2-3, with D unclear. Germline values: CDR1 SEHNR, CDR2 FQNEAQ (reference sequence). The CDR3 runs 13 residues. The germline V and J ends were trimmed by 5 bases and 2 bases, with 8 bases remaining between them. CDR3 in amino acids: CASSPPSTDTQYF. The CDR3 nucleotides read TGTGCCAGCAGCCCCCCTTCCACAGATACGCAGTATTTT. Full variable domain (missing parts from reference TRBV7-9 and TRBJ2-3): DTGVSQNPRHKITKRGQNVTFRCDPISEHNRLYWYRQTLGQGPEFLTYFQNEAQLEKSRLLSDRFSAERPKGSFSTLEIQRTEQGDSAMYLCASSPPSTDTQYFGPGTRLTVL.

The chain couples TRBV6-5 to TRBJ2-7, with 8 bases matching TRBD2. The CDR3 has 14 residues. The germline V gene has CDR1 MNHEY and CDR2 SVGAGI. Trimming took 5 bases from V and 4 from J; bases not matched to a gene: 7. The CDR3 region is CASSPARGVYEQYF. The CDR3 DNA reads TGTGCCAGCAGTCCCGCGCGGGGGGTGTACGAGCAGTACTTC.

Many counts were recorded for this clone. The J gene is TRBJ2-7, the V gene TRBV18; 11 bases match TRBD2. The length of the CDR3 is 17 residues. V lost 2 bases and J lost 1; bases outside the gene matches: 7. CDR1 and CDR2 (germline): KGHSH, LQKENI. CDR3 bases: TGTGCCAGCTCACCAACAAGGACTAGCGGGCTGTCCTACGAGCAGTACTTC. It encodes CASSPTRTSGLSYEQYF.

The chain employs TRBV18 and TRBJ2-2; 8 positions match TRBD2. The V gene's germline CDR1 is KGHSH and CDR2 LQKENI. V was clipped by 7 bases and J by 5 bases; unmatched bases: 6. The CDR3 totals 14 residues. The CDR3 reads CASLPGLETGELFF. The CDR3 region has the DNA TGTGCCAGCTTACCGGGACTAGAGACCGGGGAGCTGTTTTTT.

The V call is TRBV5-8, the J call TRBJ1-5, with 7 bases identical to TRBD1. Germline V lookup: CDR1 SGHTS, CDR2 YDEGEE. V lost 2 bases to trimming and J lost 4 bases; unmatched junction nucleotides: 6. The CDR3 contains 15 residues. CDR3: CASSFDGTDNQPQHF. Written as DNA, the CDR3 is TGTGCCAGCAGCTTTGATGGGACAGATAATCAGCCCCAGCATTTT.

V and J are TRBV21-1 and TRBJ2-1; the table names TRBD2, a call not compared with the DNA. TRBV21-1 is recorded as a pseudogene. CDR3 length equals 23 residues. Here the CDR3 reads CASSRPPRAPGTSGGHSYNEQFF. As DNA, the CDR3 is TGTGCCAGCAGCCGCCCACCGAGGGCCCCCGGGACTAGCGGGGGCCATTCCTACAATGAGCAGTTCTTC.

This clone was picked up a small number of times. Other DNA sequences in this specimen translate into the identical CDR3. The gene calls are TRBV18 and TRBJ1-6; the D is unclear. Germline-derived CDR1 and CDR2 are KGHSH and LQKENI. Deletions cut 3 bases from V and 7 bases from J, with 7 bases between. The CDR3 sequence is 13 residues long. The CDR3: CASSPTENSPLHF. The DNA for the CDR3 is TGTGCCAGCTCACCTACTGAGAATTCACCCCTCCACTTT.

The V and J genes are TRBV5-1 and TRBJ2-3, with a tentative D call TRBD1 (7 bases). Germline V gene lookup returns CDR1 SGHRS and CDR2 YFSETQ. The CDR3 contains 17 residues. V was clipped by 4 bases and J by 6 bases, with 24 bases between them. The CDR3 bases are TGCGCCAGCAGCCCTCAAGGGCGGGACAGAGCCGGGGATACGCAGTATTTT. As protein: CASSPQGRDRAGDTQYF.

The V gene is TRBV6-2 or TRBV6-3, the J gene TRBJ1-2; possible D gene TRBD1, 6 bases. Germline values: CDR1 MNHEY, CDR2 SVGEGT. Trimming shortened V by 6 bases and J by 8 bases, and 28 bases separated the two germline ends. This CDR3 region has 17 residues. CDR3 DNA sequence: TGTGCCAGCAGCAGGACTCCGGGGGGCTCCTTTGTAGGAGGCTACACCTTC. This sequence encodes CASSRTPGGSFVGGYTF.

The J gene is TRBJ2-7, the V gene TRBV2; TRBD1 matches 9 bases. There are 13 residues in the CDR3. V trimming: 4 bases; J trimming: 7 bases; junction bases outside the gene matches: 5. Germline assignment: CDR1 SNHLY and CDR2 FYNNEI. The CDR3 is CASSVQGAFEQYF. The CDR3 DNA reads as TGTGCCAGCAGTGTACAGGGGGCTTTTGAGCAGTACTTC.

CDR3 protein: CASSPQGAVSTGELFF. As DNA, the CDR3 is TGTGCCAGCAGTCCACAGGGGGCGGTTAGCACCGGGGAGCTGTTTTTT. The gene calls are TRBV28 and TRBJ2-2; TRBD1 matches 9 bases. The germline V gene encodes CDR1 MDHEN and CDR2 SYDVKM. The CDR3 extends over 16 amino acids. J lost 4 bases, V lost 5 bases, and 8 bases had no gene match.